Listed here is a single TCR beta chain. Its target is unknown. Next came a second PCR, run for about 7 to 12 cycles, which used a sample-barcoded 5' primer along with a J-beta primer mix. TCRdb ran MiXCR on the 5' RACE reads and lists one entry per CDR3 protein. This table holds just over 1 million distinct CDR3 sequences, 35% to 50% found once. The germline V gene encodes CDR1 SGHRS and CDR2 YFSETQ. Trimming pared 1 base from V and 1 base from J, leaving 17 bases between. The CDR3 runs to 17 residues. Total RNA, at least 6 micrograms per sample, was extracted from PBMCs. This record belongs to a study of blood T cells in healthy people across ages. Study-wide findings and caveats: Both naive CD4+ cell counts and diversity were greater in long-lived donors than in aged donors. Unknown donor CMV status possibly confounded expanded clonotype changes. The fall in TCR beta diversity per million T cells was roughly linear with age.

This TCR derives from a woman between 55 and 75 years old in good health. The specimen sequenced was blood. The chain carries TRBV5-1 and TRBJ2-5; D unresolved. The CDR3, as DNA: TGCGCCAGCAGCTTGAAGTTTTTAGGGCAAATCCAAGAGACCCAGTACTTC. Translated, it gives CASSLKFLGQIQETQYF. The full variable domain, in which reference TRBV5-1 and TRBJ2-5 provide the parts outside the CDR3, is KAGVTQTPRYLIKTRGQQVTLSCSPISGHRSVSWYQQTPGQGLQFLFEYFSETQRNKGNFPGRFSGRQFSNSRSEMNVSTLELGDSALYLCASSLKFLGQIQETQYFGPGTRLLVL.